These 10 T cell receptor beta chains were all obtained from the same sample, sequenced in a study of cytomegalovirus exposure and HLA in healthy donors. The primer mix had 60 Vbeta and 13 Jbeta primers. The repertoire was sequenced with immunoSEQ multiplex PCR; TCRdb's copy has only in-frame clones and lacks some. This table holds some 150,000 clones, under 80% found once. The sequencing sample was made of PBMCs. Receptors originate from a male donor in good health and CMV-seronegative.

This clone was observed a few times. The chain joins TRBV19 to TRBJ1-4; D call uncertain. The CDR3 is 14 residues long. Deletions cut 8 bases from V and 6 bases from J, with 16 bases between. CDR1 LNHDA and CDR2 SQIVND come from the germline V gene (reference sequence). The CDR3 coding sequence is TGTGCCAGTGGCCGGGTCGGAAGCGATGAAAAACTGTTTTTT. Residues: CASGRVGSDEKLFF. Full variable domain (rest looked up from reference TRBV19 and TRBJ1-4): DGGITQSPKYLFRKEGQNVTLSCEQNLNHDAMYWYRQDPGQGLRLIYYSQIVNDFQKGDIAEGYSVSREKKESFPLTVTSAQKNPTAFYLCASGRVGSDEKLFFGSGTQLSVL.

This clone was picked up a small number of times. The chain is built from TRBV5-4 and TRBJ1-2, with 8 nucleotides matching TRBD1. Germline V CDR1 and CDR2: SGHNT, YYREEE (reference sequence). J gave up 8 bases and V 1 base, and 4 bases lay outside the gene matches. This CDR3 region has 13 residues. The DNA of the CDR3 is TGTGCCAGCAGCTTGCAGGGGACAGGCGGCTACACCTTC. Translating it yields CASSLQGTGGYTF. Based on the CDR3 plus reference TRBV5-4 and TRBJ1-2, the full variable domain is ETGVTQSPTHLIKTRGQQVTLRCSSQSGHNTVSWYQQALGQGPQFIFQYYREEENGRGNFPPRFSGLQFPNYSSELNVNALELDDSALYLCASSLQGTGGYTFGSGTRLTVV.

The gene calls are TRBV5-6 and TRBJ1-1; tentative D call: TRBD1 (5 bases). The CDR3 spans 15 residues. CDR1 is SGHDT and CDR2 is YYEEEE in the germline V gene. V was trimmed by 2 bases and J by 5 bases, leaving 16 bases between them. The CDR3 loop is CASSFMVGRGTEAFF. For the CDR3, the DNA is TGTGCCAGCAGCTTTATGGTAGGGCGGGGGACTGAAGCTTTCTTT.

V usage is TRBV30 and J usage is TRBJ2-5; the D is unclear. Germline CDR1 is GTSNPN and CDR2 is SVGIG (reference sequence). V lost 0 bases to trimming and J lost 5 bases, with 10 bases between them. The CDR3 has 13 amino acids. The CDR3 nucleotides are TGTGCCTGGAGTGTAGCTTCTATTGAGACCCAGTACTTC. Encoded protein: CAWSVASIETQYF.

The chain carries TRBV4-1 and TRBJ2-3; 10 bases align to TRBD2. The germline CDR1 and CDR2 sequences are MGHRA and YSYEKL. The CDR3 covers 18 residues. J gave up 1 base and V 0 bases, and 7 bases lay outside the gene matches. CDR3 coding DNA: TGCGCCAGCAGCCAAGAGGGTAGCGGGGGGTTCCGCACAGATACGCAGTATTTT. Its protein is CASSQEGSGGFRTDTQYF.

Written as DNA, the CDR3 is TGTGCCAGCAGCCCGCGCACAGGGGGCGCTCGGAACACTGAAGCTTTCTTT. Amino acids: CASSPRTGGARNTEAFF. V is TRBV5-4 and J is TRBJ1-1; 9 bases are shared with TRBD1. The germline V gene has CDR1 SGHNT and CDR2 YYREEE (reference sequence). With 4 bases clipped from V and 1 base from J, the junction kept 11 bases outside the gene matches. The CDR3 has 17 amino acids.

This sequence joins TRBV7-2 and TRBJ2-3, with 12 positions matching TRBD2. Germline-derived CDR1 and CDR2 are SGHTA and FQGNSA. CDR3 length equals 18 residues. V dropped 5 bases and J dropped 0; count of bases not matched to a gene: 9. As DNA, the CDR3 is TGTGCCAGCAGCCCAAGGACTAGCGGGGCAGGGAGCACAGATACGCAGTATTTT. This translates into CASSPRTSGAGSTDTQYF.

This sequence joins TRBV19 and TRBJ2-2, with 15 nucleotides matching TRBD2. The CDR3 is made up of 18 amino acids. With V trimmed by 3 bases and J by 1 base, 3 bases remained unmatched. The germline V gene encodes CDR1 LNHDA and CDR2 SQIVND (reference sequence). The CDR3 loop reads CASSIGGLAGGNTGELFF. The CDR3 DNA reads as TGTGCCAGTAGTATTGGGGGACTAGCGGGGGGGAACACCGGGGAGCTGTTTTTT.

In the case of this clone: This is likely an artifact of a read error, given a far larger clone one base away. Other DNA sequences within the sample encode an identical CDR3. CDR3 sequence reads: CASSLGHNTEAFF. CDR3 DNA: TGTGCCAGCAGCTTGGGACATAACACTGAAGCTTTCTTT. This sequence joins TRBV7-2 and TRBJ1-1; possibly TRBD1 for D (6 bases). Germline CDR1 reads SGHTA; CDR2 reads FQGNSA. CDR3 length equals 13 residues. The V end was cut by 3 bases, the J end by 2 bases, with 7 bases between.

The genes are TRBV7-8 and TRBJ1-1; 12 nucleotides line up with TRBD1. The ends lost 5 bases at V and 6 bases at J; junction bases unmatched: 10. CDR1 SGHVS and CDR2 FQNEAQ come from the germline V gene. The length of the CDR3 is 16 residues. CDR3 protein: CASSPGTGGTEAEAFF. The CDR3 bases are TGTGCCAGCAGCCCGGGGACAGGGGGCACAGAAGCTGAAGCTTTCTTT. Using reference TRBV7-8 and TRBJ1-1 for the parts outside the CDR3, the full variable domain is GAGVSQSPRYKVAKRGQDVALRCDPISGHVSLFWYQQALGQGPEFLTYFQNEAQLDKSGLPSDRFFAERPEGSVSTLKIQRTQQEDSAVYLCASSPGTGGTEAEAFFGQGTRLTVV.